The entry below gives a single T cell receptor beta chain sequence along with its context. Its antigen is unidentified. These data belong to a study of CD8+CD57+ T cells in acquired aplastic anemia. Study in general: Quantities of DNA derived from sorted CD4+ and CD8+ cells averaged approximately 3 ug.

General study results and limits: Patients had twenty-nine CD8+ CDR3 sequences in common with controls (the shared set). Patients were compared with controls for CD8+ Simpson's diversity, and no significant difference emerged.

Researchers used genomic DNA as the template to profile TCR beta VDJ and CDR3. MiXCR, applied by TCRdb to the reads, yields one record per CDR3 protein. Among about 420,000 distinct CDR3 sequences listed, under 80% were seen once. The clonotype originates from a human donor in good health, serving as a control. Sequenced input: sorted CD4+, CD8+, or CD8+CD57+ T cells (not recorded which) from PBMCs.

CDR3 sequence: CARSVASPNAEFF. CDR3 DNA: TGTGCCAGGAGTGTCGCGAGCCCGAATGCAGAGTTCTTC. The chain joins TRBV7-3 to TRBJ2-1, with D unresolved. Trimming pared 9 bases from V and 14 bases from J, leaving 23 bases between. CDR1 is SGHTA and CDR2 is FQGTGA in the germline V gene. CDR3 length: 13 residues.